These 18 T cell receptor beta chains share one sample of origin, sequenced in a study of Ad26.COV2.S vaccination and SARS-CoV-2 variants. Produced via immunoSEQ multiplex PCR; TCRdb's table is partial and in-frame only. The table shows about 440,000 clones, with 80% to 95% occurring only once. Treatment meaning: around 19 received Ad26.COV2.S at low or high dose, single or two shots; several received placebo; per-sample allocation not given. The investigators took samples on day 63 after the first vaccine or placebo injection. This sample comprised peripheral blood, obtained in a trial of Ad26.COV2.S vaccine versus placebo. Receptors were obtained from a person between 18 and 65 years old who received the Ad26.COV2.S COVID-19 vaccine or a placebo.

The chain has TRBV3-1 (or the pseudogene TRBV3-2) and TRBJ1-3; D is unresolved. Trimming took off 0 bases at V and 7 bases at J, with 1 base between the two ends. The V gene's germline CDR1 is LGHDT and CDR2 YNNKEL (reference sequence). This CDR3 is built from 11 residues. The CDR3 loop is CASSQDNTIYF. CDR3 in DNA: TGTGCCAGCAGCCAAGATAACACCATATATTTT.

The chain combines TRBV28 with TRBJ2-4; 7 bases fit TRBD1. The CDR3 runs to 19 residues. The J segment lost 0 bases and the V segment lost 2 bases, leaving 13 bases of the junction unmatched. Germline CDR1 is MDHEN and CDR2 is SYDVKM. The CDR3 nucleotides read TGTGCCAGCAGTTTAAGATTCGGGACAGAAGAAAGAGCCAAAAACATTCAGTACTTC. Translating it yields CASSLRFGTEERAKNIQYF.

J is TRBJ2-3 and V is TRBV3-1 (or the pseudogene TRBV3-2); D gene unclear. Germline CDR1 and CDR2: LGHDT and YNNKEL (reference sequence). The CDR3 runs 15 residues. Trimming took 5 bases from V and 0 from J, leaving 12 bases between them. In nucleotides, the CDR3 is TGTGCCAGCAGCTGGGATGTCGGAAGCACAGATACGCAGTATTTT. Protein product: CASSWDVGSTDTQYF.

This sequence joins TRBV7-2 and TRBJ2-1; D gene ambiguous. The CDR3 runs to 13 residues. CDR1 and CDR2 from the germline V gene are SGHTA and FQGNSA. V gave up 4 bases and J gave up 5 bases, with 9 bases separating them. CDR3 region: CASSSDGDNEQFF. The CDR3 bases are TGTGCCAGCAGCTCGGACGGAGACAATGAGCAGTTCTTC.

This sequence joins TRBV7-2 and TRBJ2-7; no firm D call. From germline, CDR1 is SGHTA and CDR2 FQGNSA. Deletions cut 5 bases from V and 1 base from J, with 3 bases between. The CDR3 extends over 11 amino acids. The CDR3 nucleotides are TGTGCCAGCAGCCCATCCTACGAGCAGTACTTC. This translates into CASSPSYEQYF.

This rearrangement joins TRBV21-1 to TRBJ2-7. TRBV21-1 is termed a pseudogene. This CDR3 comprises 11 residues. In DNA form, the CDR3 reads TGTGCCAGCAGCAAAATGTACGAGCAGTACTTC. Encoded protein: CASSKMYEQYF.

The V and J genes are TRBV3-1 (or the pseudogene TRBV3-2) and TRBJ2-7; 11 nucleotides line up with TRBD2. Looked up from germline, CDR1 is LGHDT and CDR2 is YNNKEL (reference sequence). The CDR3 totals 16 residues. J gave up 3 bases and V 1 base, and 5 bases lay outside the gene matches. CDR3 amino acids: CASSQVRLAGGYEQYF. The CDR3, as DNA: TGTGCCAGCAGCCAAGTGCGGCTAGCGGGAGGCTACGAGCAGTACTTC.

J is TRBJ2-2 and V is TRBV9; a possible D gene is TRBD2 (6 bases). This CDR3 has 15 amino acids. Germline CDR1 and CDR2: SGDLS and YYNGEE. Trimming pared 4 bases from V and 4 bases from J, leaving 14 bases between. This CDR3 is CASSSSGSLTGELFF. The DNA of the CDR3 is TGTGCCAGCAGCAGTAGCGGCAGTCTCACCGGGGAGCTGTTTTTT.

CDR3 in amino acids: CASSAGGGLNEKLFF. The CDR3 nucleotides read TGTGCCAGCAGCGCAGGAGGGGGACTTAATGAAAAACTGTTTTTT. V gene TRBV9 combines with J gene TRBJ1-4; possible D gene TRBD1, 6 bases. The CDR3 length is 15 residues. Germline lookup yields CDR1 SGDLS and CDR2 YYNGEE. V was cut by 3 bases and J by 4 bases, with 13 bases left in between.

Regarding this clone: At the DNA level, this CDR3 is encoded by other sequences in the same sample as well. The chain combines TRBV6-5 with TRBJ2-5; D call uncertain. The CDR3 totals 11 residues. Germline V CDR1 and CDR2: MNHEY, SVGAGI. V dropped 5 bases and J dropped 5 bases, with 6 bases sitting between them. CDR3 in DNA: TGTGCCAGCAGTCGTGGGGAGACCCAGTACTTC. It yields the protein CASSRGETQYF.

The rearrangement joins TRBV5-4 to TRBJ2-5; no definite D call. The CDR3 extends over 14 amino acids. Per the germline V gene, CDR1 is SGHNT and CDR2 is YYREEE (reference sequence). The V gene lost 1 base and the J gene lost 1 base, with 8 bases spanning the gap. CDR3: CASSLSSLQETQYF. CDR3 DNA sequence: TGTGCCAGCAGCTTGAGCAGCCTCCAAGAGACCCAGTACTTC.

The chain links TRBV6-2 or TRBV6-3 to TRBJ2-1, with 10 bases that match TRBD2. The germline CDR1 and CDR2 sequences are MNHEY and SVGEGT. The CDR3 extends over 15 amino acids. V lost 4 bases to trimming and J lost 7 bases; unmatched junction nucleotides: 7. CDR3 residues: CASSSLAGEANEQFF. The CDR3 nucleotides read TGTGCCAGCAGTTCCCTAGCGGGAGAGGCAAATGAGCAGTTCTTC.

CDR3 bases: TGCAGCGTTGAATCCAGGGGTCATGGCTACACCTTC. This encodes CSVESRGHGYTF. This rearrangement joins TRBV29-1 to TRBJ1-2, with a weak D call TRBD1 (6 bases). V was shortened by 2 bases and J by 6 bases, with 10 bases between the two germline ends. From germline, CDR1 is SQVTM and CDR2 ANQGSEA. This CDR3 has 12 amino acids.

This rearrangement joins TRBV11-3 to TRBJ2-3, with 8 bases lining up with TRBD2. CDR1 and CDR2 from the germline V gene are SGHNT and YENEEA. The V gene end was trimmed by 6 bases and the J gene end by 4 bases; junction bases not matched to a gene: 9. The CDR3 length is 15 residues. CDR3 DNA sequence: TGTGCCAGCAGTAACCGAGCGGGAGTGTCAGATACGCAGTATTTT. Amino acids: CASSNRAGVSDTQYF.

The CDR3 spells CASSQGDGSYNEQFF. The DNA for the CDR3 is TGTGCCAGCAGCCAAGGAGATGGCTCCTACAATGAGCAGTTCTTC. The rearrangement uses TRBV28 and TRBJ2-1; D unresolved. The CDR3 runs to 15 residues. In germline, CDR1 is MDHEN, CDR2 SYDVKM. Trimming pared 6 bases from V and 0 bases from J, leaving 12 bases between.

The chain links TRBV3-1 (or the pseudogene TRBV3-2) to TRBJ2-7; D is unclear. Trimming pared 4 bases from V and 5 bases from J, leaving 6 bases between. CDR3 length: 11 residues. From germline, CDR1 is LGHDT and CDR2 YNNKEL (reference sequence). The CDR3 protein is CASSRGNEQYF. In DNA form, the CDR3 reads TGTGCCAGCAGCCGGGGTAACGAGCAGTACTTC.

This clone was recorded once. The CDR3 DNA reads as TGTGCCAGCAGTTCGCTTTTCGGGCCCCAGCATTTT. It specifies CASSSLFGPQHF. The chain carries TRBV5-4 and TRBJ1-5; D is uncertain. CDR3 length: 12 residues. Germline V gives CDR1 SGHNT, CDR2 YYREEE (reference sequence). V was shortened by 5 bases and J by 9 bases, with 12 bases between the two germline ends.

V usage is TRBV24-1 and J usage is TRBJ2-1; D call uncertain. This CDR3 is built from 13 residues. The V gene lost 1 base and the J gene lost 3 bases, with 3 bases spanning the gap. Germline V gene lookup returns CDR1 KGHDR and CDR2 SFDVKD. The CDR3 nucleotides are TGTGCCACCAGTGATTTCGGCTACAATGAGCAGTTCTTC. Its protein product is CATSDFGYNEQFF.